Following are 15 T cell receptor beta chains from one sample sequenced in a study of T cells after yellow fever vaccination. TCRdb ran MiXCR on the 5' RACE reads and lists one entry per CDR3 protein. Seen here are more than 300,000 distinct CDR3 sequences, around 6.8% observed once, and the top ten hold about 18%. The sample consisted of PBMCs, taken approximately 40 days after the first yellow fever vaccination. These receptor sequences come from a young man who received the YFV17D yellow fever vaccine.

This chain links TRBV11-1 with TRBJ2-7; 7 positions agree with TRBD1. The germline CDR1 and CDR2 sequences are SGHAT and FQDESV (reference sequence). The length of the CDR3 is 13 residues. Trimming took 5 bases from V and 5 from J; bases not matched to a gene: 6. Here the CDR3 DNA reads TGTGCCAGCAGCAACACAGGGGACGACGAGCAGTACTTC. Amino acid sequence: CASSNTGDDEQYF.

The J gene is TRBJ1-1, the V gene TRBV6-1; 8 nucleotides align to TRBD1. Germline values: CDR1 MNHNS, CDR2 SASEGT. CDR3 size: 16 residues. Germline trimming cut 8 bases from V and 0 bases from J; bases unmatched to any gene: 11. CDR3 loop: CASAPMGQELNTEAFF. CDR3 coding DNA: TGTGCCAGCGCGCCAATGGGACAGGAATTGAACACTGAAGCTTTCTTT.

This clonotype turned up a few times. The chain employs TRBV4-2 and TRBJ2-2, with 9 bases lining up with TRBD2. CDR3 length equals 15 residues. Germline lookup yields CDR1 LGHNA and CDR2 YNFKEQ. The V gene end was trimmed by 1 base and the J gene end by 6 bases; junction bases not matched to a gene: 3. CDR3 coding DNA: TGTGCCAGCAGCCAAGGAGCGGGGGGTGCCGGGGAGCTGTTTTTT. This gives the protein CASSQGAGGAGELFF.

Details on this clonotype: This clone may be a read error of a much larger clone one base away. The chain couples TRBV12-3 or TRBV12-4 to TRBJ1-5, with 8 bases fitting TRBD1. The CDR3 runs 13 residues. The V and J ends lost 8 bases and 2 bases, in that order; junction bases with no gene match: 2. The CDR3 is CASETGGNQPQHF. Here the CDR3 DNA reads TGTGCCAGCGAGACAGGGGGCAATCAGCCCCAGCATTTT.

The chain is built from TRBV5-1 and TRBJ2-4; D possibly corresponds to TRBD1 (6 bases). The CDR3 extends over 13 amino acids. With 7 bases removed from V and 8 bases from J, the gap between germline ends came to 16 bases. Germline V gene sequence: CDR1 SGHRS, CDR2 YFSETQ. CDR3 amino acids: CASGNRVEDIQYF. DNA for the CDR3: TGCGCCAGCGGAAACAGGGTTGAGGACATTCAGTACTTC.

This clonotype was counted only a few times. This sequence joins TRBV20-1 and TRBJ1-1; D remains unclear. V lost 5 bases, J lost 7 bases, and 17 bases lay in between. In germline, CDR1 is DFQATT, CDR2 SNEGSKA (reference sequence). The length of the CDR3 is 13 residues. This CDR3 is CSASPLSRDEAFF. CDR3 nucleotides: TGCAGTGCTTCCCCGTTAAGTAGGGATGAAGCTTTCTTT.

This rearrangement joins TRBV9 to TRBJ2-3; the D is unclear. This CDR3 is built from 14 residues. Trimming cost V 3 bases and J 2 bases, with 10 bases left between them. The germline CDR1 and CDR2 sequences are SGDLS and YYNGEE. CDR3 DNA sequence: TGTGCCAGCAGCGCTCTTCTATTCACAGATACGCAGTATTTT. This sequence encodes CASSALLFTDTQYF.

This clonotype was observed many times. The chain uses TRBV7-9 and TRBJ1-2; D remains unclear. From germline, CDR1 is SEHNR and CDR2 FQNEAQ (reference sequence). Trimming stripped 5 bases from V and 5 bases from J, with 9 bases between. The CDR3 is 12 residues long. The CDR3 nucleotides are TGTGCCAGCAGCCCGGACCCTTATGGCTACACCTTC. Protein sequence: CASSPDPYGYTF.

In DNA form, the CDR3 reads TGCAGTGCGCTGACAGGGGGTGACTCCTATAATTCACCCCTCCACTTT. It encodes CSALTGGDSYNSPLHF. The V gene is TRBV20-1, the J gene TRBJ1-6; 9 bases map to TRBD1. Germline V CDR1 and CDR2: DFQATT, SNEGSKA (reference sequence). CDR3 length: 16 residues. After removal of 6 bases from V and 0 bases from J, the junction contained 6 bases not matched to a gene.

There are a few counts of this clonotype. CDR3 sequence: CASSRYSGGAFAGELFF. The DNA of the CDR3 is TGTGCCAGCTCACGATATAGCGGGGGGGCCTTCGCCGGGGAGCTGTTTTTT. J is TRBJ2-2 and V is TRBV18; 11 nucleotides align to TRBD2. Trimming at V came to 4 bases and at J to 6 bases, leaving 10 bases not matched to a gene. Germline V gene sequence: CDR1 KGHSH, CDR2 LQKENI. The CDR3 has 17 residues. Looking up the rest from reference TRBV18 and TRBJ2-2 gives the full variable domain: NAGVMQNPRHLVRRRGQEARLRCSPMKGHSHVYWYRQLPEEGLKFMVYLQKENIIDESGMPKERFSAEFPKEGPSILRIQQVVRGDSAAYFCASSRYSGGAFAGELFFGEGSRLTVL.

There are many counts of this clonotype. The genes are TRBV20-1 and TRBJ2-1; D might be TRBD1 or TRBD2, each matching 5 bases. The CDR3 loop spans 13 amino acids. Germline CDR1 and CDR2: DFQATT and SNEGSKA (reference sequence). Trimming shortened V by 6 bases and J by 3 bases, and 12 bases separated the two germline ends. CDR3 in amino acids: CSAAGTLYNEQFF. CDR3 coding DNA: TGCAGTGCCGCAGGGACCCTCTACAATGAGCAGTTCTTC.

This clonotype was picked up a small number of times. This chain connects TRBV29-1 to TRBJ2-3; no clear D. CDR3 length: 12 amino acids. Germline CDR1 SQVTM, CDR2 ANQGSEA. The V and J ends lost 7 bases and 6 bases respectively, with 14 bases between them. DNA for the CDR3: TGCAGCGGACGAAAATCAAGGGATACGCAGTATTTT. It specifies CSGRKSRDTQYF.

This clonotype was observed many times. V usage is TRBV5-1 and J usage is TRBJ1-6, with a possible D match to TRBD1 (5 bases). CDR1 and CDR2 from the germline V gene are SGHRS and YFSETQ. V dropped 1 base and J dropped 7 bases, with 15 bases sitting between them. This CDR3 has 16 amino acids. DNA of the CDR3: TGCGCCAGCAGCTTGTTCTCGGCAGGGAGCAATTCACCCCTCCACTTT. This gives the protein CASSLFSAGSNSPLHF.

V usage is TRBV18 and J usage is TRBJ1-1, with D maybe TRBD1 (5 bases). V was pared by 2 bases and J by 6 bases, with 7 bases between. Germline V gene data show CDR1 as KGHSH and CDR2 as LQKENI. This CDR3 contains 12 residues. The CDR3 DNA reads as TGTGCCAGCTCACCAAGGGACGCTGAAGCTTTCTTT. Translation gives CASSPRDAEAFF.

This clonotype has more than one count but fewer than ten. The chain recombines TRBV6-1 with TRBJ1-5; D remains ambiguous. Germline CDR1 and CDR2: MNHNS and SASEGT. V dropped 6 bases and J dropped 2 bases, with 11 bases sitting between them. This CDR3 is built from 14 residues. DNA for the CDR3: TGTGCCAGCAGACGGGGAAATGGCAATCAGCCCCAGCATTTT. Translating gives CASRRGNGNQPQHF.